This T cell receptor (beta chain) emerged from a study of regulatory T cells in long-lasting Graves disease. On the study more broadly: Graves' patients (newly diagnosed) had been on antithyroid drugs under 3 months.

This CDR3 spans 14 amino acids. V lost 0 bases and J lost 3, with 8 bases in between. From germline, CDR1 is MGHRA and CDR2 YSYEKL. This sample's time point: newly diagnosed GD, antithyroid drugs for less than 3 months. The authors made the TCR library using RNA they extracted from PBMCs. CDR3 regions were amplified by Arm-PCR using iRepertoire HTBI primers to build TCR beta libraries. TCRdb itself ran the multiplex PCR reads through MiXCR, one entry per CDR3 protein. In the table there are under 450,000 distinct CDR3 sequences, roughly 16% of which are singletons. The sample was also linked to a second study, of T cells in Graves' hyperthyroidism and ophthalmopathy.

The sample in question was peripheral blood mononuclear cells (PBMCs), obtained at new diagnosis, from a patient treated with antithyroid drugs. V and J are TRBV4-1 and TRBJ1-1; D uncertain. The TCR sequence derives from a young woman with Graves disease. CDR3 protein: CASSQERAHTEAFF. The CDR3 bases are TGCGCCAGCAGCCAAGAGAGAGCGCACACTGAAGCTTTCTTT.